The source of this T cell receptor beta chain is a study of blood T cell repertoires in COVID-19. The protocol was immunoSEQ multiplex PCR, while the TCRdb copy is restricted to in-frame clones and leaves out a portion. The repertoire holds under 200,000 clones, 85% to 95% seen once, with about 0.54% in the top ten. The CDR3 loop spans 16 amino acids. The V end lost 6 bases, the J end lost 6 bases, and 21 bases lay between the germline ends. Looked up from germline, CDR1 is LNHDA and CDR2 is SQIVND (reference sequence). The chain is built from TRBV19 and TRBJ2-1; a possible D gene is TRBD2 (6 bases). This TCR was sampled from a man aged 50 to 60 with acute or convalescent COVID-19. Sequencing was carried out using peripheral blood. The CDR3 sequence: CASSPSQAGRTNEQFF. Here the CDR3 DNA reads TGTGCCAGTAGCCCAAGCCAGGCGGGACGGACCAATGAGCAGTTCTTC.